The 4 T cell receptor beta chains below were found in one sample sequenced in a study of T-cell reconstitution after alpha-beta-depleted transplantation in children. Molecular barcoding with unique molecular identifiers was used for the TCRbeta library. TCRdb reprocessed the PCR reads with MiXCR, giving one entry per CDR3 protein. The profile shows a few hundred thousand distinct CDR3 sequences, over 10% of them singletons. The material was PBMCs, mostly from graft donor cells, obtained 360 days after TCRalphabeta/CD19-depleted stem cell transplant. The receptors were gathered from a male patient under 18 who had a stem cell transplant for acute myeloid leukemia, so the T cells may come from the graft donor.

V is TRBV5-1 and J is TRBJ2-5; no firm D call. Trimming removed 1 base from V and 1 base from J, with 8 bases in between. CDR3 length: 14 amino acids. Germline CDR1 reads SGHRS; CDR2 reads YFSETQ. This CDR3 is CASSLTILQETQYF. The CDR3 region has the DNA TGCGCCAGCAGCTTGACGATCCTCCAAGAGACCCAGTACTTC.

This chain connects TRBV7-2 to TRBJ2-7; D call uncertain. The CDR3 totals 17 residues. Germline V gene sequence: CDR1 SGHTA, CDR2 FQGNSA. Between the trimmed V and J ends, which lost 1 base and 0 bases, there was a span of 16 bases. The DNA for the CDR3 is TGTGCCAGCAGCTTAGGGATTGGCGGCGGAGCCTCCTACGAGCAGTACTTC. As protein: CASSLGIGGGASYEQYF.

The J gene is TRBJ2-1, the V gene TRBV5-4; D may be TRBD2 (5 bases). The CDR3 is made up of 15 amino acids. Germline CDR1 SGHNT, CDR2 YYREEE (reference sequence). Deletions cut 2 bases from V and 2 bases from J, with 11 bases between. This CDR3 is CASSFLAPTYNEQFF. For the CDR3, the DNA is TGTGCCAGCAGCTTTCTAGCCCCTACCTACAATGAGCAGTTCTTC.

The rearrangement joins TRBV7-2 to TRBJ2-7; D not resolved. The V gene lost 1 base and the J gene lost 3 bases, with 10 bases spanning the gap. CDR1 and CDR2 from the germline V gene are SGHTA and FQGNSA. The CDR3 covers 14 residues. The CDR3 here is CASSLVKADYEQYF. The CDR3 region has the DNA TGTGCCAGCAGCTTAGTGAAGGCAGACTACGAGCAGTACTTC.